This T cell receptor (beta chain) was identified during a study of cytomegalovirus exposure and HLA in healthy donors. The CDR3 contains 17 residues. CDR1 is LGHNA, CDR2 YNFKEQ, per germline. The junction had 12 bases not matched to a gene; V was cut back by 4 bases and J by 2 bases. Points from the study as a whole: The investigators catalogued 150 or so TCR beta chains as cytomegalovirus-associated.

This PCR relied on a set of 60 Vbeta primers and 13 Jbeta primers. Method: immunoSEQ multiplex PCR; TCRdb's copy keeps in-frame clones and lacks some. Here the sample spans 35,000 to 50,000 clones, approximately 70% being singletons. Concerning this clone: Its antigen is not known.

J is TRBJ2-3 and V is TRBV4-2, with TRBD2 matching 7 bases. Sequencing input: PBMCs. The receptor's source is a man aged 40-50 years in good health and CMV-seronegative. The CDR3 protein is CASSPRLAGESTDTQYF. CDR3 bases: TGTGCCAGCAGCCCCAGGCTGGCGGGGGAGTCCACAGATACGCAGTATTTT.